This TCR beta chain was retrieved from a study of cytomegalovirus exposure and HLA in healthy donors. With 60 Vbeta and 13 Jbeta primers, the PCR was carried out. Data came from immunoSEQ multiplex PCR; TCRdb stores just in-frame clones and leaves some out. This table holds about 130,000 clones, 82% found once. General observations from the study: Reportedly, diagnosis of cytomegalovirus status by the classifier showed high specificity and sensitivity. Through in vitro validation, three CMV-associated chains were shown to be specific for CMV antigens. Earlier analysis found most TCR beta V segments productive about 90% or about 30% of the time.

Worth noting for this clone: Its antigen remains unknown.

The V gene's germline CDR1 is GTSNPN and CDR2 SVGIG (reference sequence). V lost 0 bases and J lost 3; bases outside the gene matches: 15. This CDR3 is built from 19 residues. This clonotype was obtained from a boy aged 5-17 years in good health and CMV-seronegative. Material: PBMCs. The chain is built from TRBV30 and TRBJ2-1, with TRBD2 matching 9 bases. The CDR3 loop is CAWSVLAGGGLGGYNEQFF. The CDR3 coding sequence is TGTGCCTGGAGTGTACTAGCGGGTGGGGGTTTAGGGGGCTACAATGAGCAGTTCTTC.